The T cell receptor (beta chain) under discussion was sequenced for a study of blood T cell repertoires in COVID-19. The overall study: Samples representing acute and convalescent COVID-19 were sourced from the United States, Italy and Spain. T cells, B-cell-depleted T cells, or PBMCs provided the cDNA or gDNA that served as material.

The CDR3 runs 11 residues. The V and J ends lost 5 bases and 0 bases respectively, with 2 bases between them. CDR1 and CDR2 (germline): SEHNR, FQNEAQ (reference sequence). Turning to this clone: This may be a read error, as it is one base from a much larger clone.

Original methodology: Amplification from reference gene primers served as the basis for estimated nucleated cell counts. Measured with immunoSEQ multiplex PCR; TCRdb has only the in-frame clones, and not every one. V, J and clone size derive from that table, while D and trimming were established from the DNA sequence. There are under 250,000 clones in the sample; 80% to 90% occur only once, and roughly 7.8% lies in the top ten. The TCR sequence derives from a man in his forties with active or convalescent COVID-19. V and J are TRBV7-9 and TRBJ2-7; D gene ambiguous. Source material: peripheral blood. The CDR3: CASSHSYEQYF. In DNA form, the CDR3 reads TGTGCCAGCAGCCACTCCTACGAGCAGTACTTC. Looking up the rest from reference TRBV7-9 and TRBJ2-7 gives the full variable domain: DTGVSQNPRHKITKRGQNVTFRCDPISEHNRLYWYRQTLGQGPEFLTYFQNEAQLEKSRLLSDRFSAERPKGSFSTLEIQRTEQGDSAMYLCASSHSYEQYFGPGTRLTVT.